This is a list of T cell receptor beta chains from one sample in a study of CD8+CD57+ T cells in acquired aplastic anemia. MiXCR, run by TCRdb on the reads, gives a single entry per CDR3 protein. The sample lists 75,000 to 80,000 distinct CDR3 sequences; roughly 72% were seen once. Sequencing was performed on sorted CD4+, CD8+, or CD8+CD57+ T cells (not recorded which) from PBMCs. The receptors here all came from a human donor with aplastic anemia. Each CDR3 is given with its conserved first and last residue. The D gene is left open where the match is weak. A clone size is listed for some rows: how often the clone was seen (once, few, many), or a class if it is expanded.

clone size	D gene	V gene	J gene	CDR3 protein	CDR3 DNA
-	TRBD2	TRBV12-3/TRBV12-4	TRBJ2-3	CASSLKGLAGGDTQYF	TGTGCCAGCAGTTTAAAGGGACTAGCGGGAGGGGATACGCAGTATTTT
few	TRBD2	TRBV3-1	TRBJ2-7	CASSPLSELAGGPYEQYF	TGTGCCAGCAGCCCGCTCTCTGAACTAGCGGGAGGGCCCTACGAGCAGTACTTC
-	-	TRBV20-1	TRBJ2-5	CSASYKFKQETQYF	TGCAGTGCTAGTTACAAATTTAAGCAAGAGACCCAGTACTTC
-	TRBD2	TRBV7-1	TRBJ2-1	CASSSSRTSLGYNEQFF	TGTGCCAGCAGCTCATCCAGGACTAGCCTAGGCTACAATGAGCAGTTCTTC
-	-	TRBV20-1	TRBJ1-1	CSAPYFTEAFF	TGCAGTGCTCCTTATTTCACTGAAGCTTTCTTT
-	-	TRBV20-1	TRBJ2-6	CSAREHRGANVLTF	TGCAGTGCTAGGGAGCATCGTGGGGCCAACGTCCTGACTTTC
few	TRBD1	TRBV7-6	TRBJ1-1	CASSLAPGGNEAFF	TGTGCCAGCAGCTTAGCCCCAGGGGGGAATGAAGCTTTCTTT
-	TRBD2	TRBV19	TRBJ2-3	CASSEGTSADTQYF	TGTGCCAGTAGTGAGGGGACTAGCGCCGATACGCAGTATTTT
-	TRBD1	TRBV20-1	TRBJ2-3	CSARGTGFTDTQYF	TGCAGTGCTAGGGGGACAGGGTTCACAGATACGCAGTATTTT
-	-	TRBV15	TRBJ2-2	CATSRDWGGTNTGELFF	TGTGCCACCAGCAGAGATTGGGGCGGGACCAACACCGGGGAGCTGTTTTTT
-	TRBD2	TRBV20-1	TRBJ2-1	CSAKSTSGGDNEQFF	TGCAGTGCTAAAAGTACTAGCGGGGGGGACAATGAGCAGTTCTTC
many	-	TRBV9	TRBJ1-3	CASSVATDRGTIYF	TGTGCCAGCAGCGTAGCGACAGACCGGGGCACCATATATTTT
once	-	TRBV19	TRBJ1-5	CASSMGSGFQPQHF	TGTGCCAGTAGTATGGGATCAGGGTTTCAGCCCCAGCATTTT
many	TRBD1	TRBV14	TRBJ2-1	CASRAGTGLMNEQFF	TGTGCCAGCAGAGCCGGGACAGGTTTAATGAATGAGCAGTTCTTC
-	TRBD2	TRBV24-1	TRBJ2-3	CATSAGTSGYTDTQYF	TGTGCCACCAGTGCAGGAACTAGCGGCTACACAGATACGCAGTATTTT
-	-	TRBV15	TRBJ1-3	CATSRAGINGNTIYF	TGTGCCACCAGCAGAGCAGGGATAAATGGAAACACCATATATTTT
-	TRBD1	TRBV2	TRBJ1-5	CASNTGGYQPQHF	TGTGCCAGTAATACAGGGGGCTATCAGCCCCAGCATTTT
many	-	TRBV7-8	TRBJ1-5	CASSHGQPVNQPQHF	TGTGCCAGCAGCCACGGACAGCCAGTCAATCAGCCCCAGCATTTT
once	-	TRBV7-2	TRBJ2-5	CASSLGGQTQETQYF	TGTGCCAGCAGCTTAGGTGGACAGACCCAAGAGACCCAGTACTTC
once	-	TRBV9	TRBJ1-5	CASSVEGGENQPQHF	TGTGCCAGCAGCGTTGAGGGGGGGGAGAATCAGCCCCAGCATTTT
many	TRBD1	TRBV20-1	TRBJ2-7	CSARDRRSSYEQYF	TGCAGTGCTAGGGACAGGAGGAGCTCCTACGAGCAGTACTTC
-	TRBD2	TRBV20-1	TRBJ2-5	CSARAGTKAQETQYF	TGCAGTGCTCGGGCTGGGACTAAAGCCCAAGAGACCCAGTACTTC
-	-	TRBV20-1	TRBJ2-5	CSARGPIQETQYF	TGCAGTGCTAGAGGTCCCATTCAAGAGACCCAGTACTTC
-	-	TRBV12-3/TRBV12-4	TRBJ2-2	CASSFGTHTGELFF	TGTGCCAGCAGTTTTGGGACCCACACCGGGGAGCTGTTTTTT
-	TRBD1	TRBV6-1	TRBJ1-1	CASSVPGQGIEAFF	TGTGCCAGCAGTGTCCCGGGACAGGGGATTGAAGCTTTCTTT
once	-	TRBV7-8	TRBJ1-6	CASSLGGGSSYNSPLHF	TGTGCCAGCAGCTTAGGAGGGGGGAGCTCCTATAATTCACCCCTCCACTTT
-	TRBD2	TRBV12-3/TRBV12-4	TRBJ2-2	CASSPREGMVGELFF	TGTGCCAGCAGTCCGCGGGAGGGTATGGTCGGGGAGCTGTTTTTT